This T cell receptor (beta chain) comes out of a study of shared clonotypes between healthy human individuals. Trimming took 4 bases from V and 0 from J; bases not matched to a gene: 4. Germline V CDR1 and CDR2: MGHRA, YSYEKL. This CDR3 is built from 16 residues. Healthy HIV-negative adults without recent acute infections or vaccinations served as donors. The donor cohort consisted entirely of Caucasian adults residing in Nashville, Tennessee. Every subset's genomic DNA went evenly onto several immunoSEQ plates. Sequencing on ten immunoSEQ deep assay plates was performed for unsorted PBMC DNA. Sequencing used immunoSEQ multiplex PCR; TCRdb keeps in-frame clones, though not all of them. The sample includes hundreds of thousands of clones, around 76% of them seen just once.

The sequenced sample consisted of PBMCs. The receptor was derived from a woman aged 40 to 50 in good health. Some clones in this sample may be carry-over from other donors' samples. The chain is built from TRBV4-1 and TRBJ2-3; 10 bases line up with TRBD2. The chain's CDR3 is CASSPRTSGSTDTQYF. The CDR3 region has the DNA TGCGCCAGCAGCCCGCGGACTAGCGGTAGCACAGATACGCAGTATTTT.